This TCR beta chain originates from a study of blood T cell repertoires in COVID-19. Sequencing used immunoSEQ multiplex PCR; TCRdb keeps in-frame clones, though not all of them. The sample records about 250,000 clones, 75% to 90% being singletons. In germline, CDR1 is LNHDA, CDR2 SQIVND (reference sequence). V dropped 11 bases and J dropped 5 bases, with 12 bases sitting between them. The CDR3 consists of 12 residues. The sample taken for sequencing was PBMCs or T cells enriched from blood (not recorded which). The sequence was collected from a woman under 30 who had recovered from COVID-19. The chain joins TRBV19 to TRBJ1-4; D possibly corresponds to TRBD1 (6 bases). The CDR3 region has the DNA TGTGCCTCGAAAAGGGGGAATGAAAAACTGTTTTTT. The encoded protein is CASKRGNEKLFF.